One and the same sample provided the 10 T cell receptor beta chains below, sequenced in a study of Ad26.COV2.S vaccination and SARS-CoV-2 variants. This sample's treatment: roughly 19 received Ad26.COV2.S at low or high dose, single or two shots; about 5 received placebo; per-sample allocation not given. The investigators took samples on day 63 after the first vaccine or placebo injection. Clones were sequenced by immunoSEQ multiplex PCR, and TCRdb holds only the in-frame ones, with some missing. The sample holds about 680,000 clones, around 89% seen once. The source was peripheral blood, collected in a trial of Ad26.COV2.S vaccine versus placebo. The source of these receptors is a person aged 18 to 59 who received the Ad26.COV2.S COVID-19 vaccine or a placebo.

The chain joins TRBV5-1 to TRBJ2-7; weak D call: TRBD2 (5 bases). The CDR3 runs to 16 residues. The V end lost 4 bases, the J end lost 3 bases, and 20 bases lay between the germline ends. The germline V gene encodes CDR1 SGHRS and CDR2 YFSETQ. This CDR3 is CASSPRFRDGFYEQYF. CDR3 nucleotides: TGCGCCAGCAGCCCCCGTTTCCGGGATGGGTTCTACGAGCAGTACTTC. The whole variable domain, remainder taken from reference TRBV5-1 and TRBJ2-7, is KAGVTQTPRYLIKTRGQQVTLSCSPISGHRSVSWYQQTPGQGLQFLFEYFSETQRNKGNFPGRFSGRQFSNSRSEMNVSTLELGDSALYLCASSPRFRDGFYEQYFGPGTRLTVT.

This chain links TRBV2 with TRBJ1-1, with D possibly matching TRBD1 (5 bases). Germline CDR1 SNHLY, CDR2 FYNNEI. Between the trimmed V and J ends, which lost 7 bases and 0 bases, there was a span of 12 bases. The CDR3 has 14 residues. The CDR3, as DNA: TGTGCCAGCACCGGGGGGGGGATGAACACTGAAGCTTTCTTT. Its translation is CASTGGGMNTEAFF.

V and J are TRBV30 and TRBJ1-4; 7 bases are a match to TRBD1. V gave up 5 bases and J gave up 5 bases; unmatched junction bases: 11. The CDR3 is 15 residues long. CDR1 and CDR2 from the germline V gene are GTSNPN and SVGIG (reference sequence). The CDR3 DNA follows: TGTGCCTGGGGCAAATTGACAGGGTCAAATGAAAAACTGTTTTTT. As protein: CAWGKLTGSNEKLFF. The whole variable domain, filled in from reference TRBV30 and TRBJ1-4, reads SQTIHQWPATLVQPVGSPLSLECTVEGTSNPNLYWYRQAAGRGLQLLFYSVGIGQISSEVPQNLSASRPQDRQFILSSKKLLLSDSGFYLCAWGKLTGSNEKLFFGSGTQLSVL.

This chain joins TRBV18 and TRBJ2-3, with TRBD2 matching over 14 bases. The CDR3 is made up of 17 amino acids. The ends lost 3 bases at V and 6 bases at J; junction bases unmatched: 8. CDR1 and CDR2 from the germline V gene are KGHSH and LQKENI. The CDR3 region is CASSPYLTSGGADTQYF. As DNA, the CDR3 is TGTGCCAGCTCACCTTACTTGACTAGCGGGGGGGCCGATACGCAGTATTTT.

In DNA form, the CDR3 reads TGTGCCAGCGGGCAGAGCTCTGGAAACACCATATATTTT. Translation gives CASGQSSGNTIYF. The chain carries TRBV2 and TRBJ1-3; D ambiguous. Per the germline V gene, CDR1 is SNHLY and CDR2 is FYNNEI. The V gene lost 8 bases and the J gene lost 0 bases, with 8 bases spanning the gap. This CDR3 is built from 13 residues. The whole variable domain, remainder taken from reference TRBV2 and TRBJ1-3, is EPEVTQTPSHQVTQMGQEVILRCVPISNHLYFYWYRQILGQKVEFLVSFYNNEISEKSEIFDDQFSVERPDGSNFTLKIRSTKLEDSAMYFCASGQSSGNTIYFGEGSWLTVV.

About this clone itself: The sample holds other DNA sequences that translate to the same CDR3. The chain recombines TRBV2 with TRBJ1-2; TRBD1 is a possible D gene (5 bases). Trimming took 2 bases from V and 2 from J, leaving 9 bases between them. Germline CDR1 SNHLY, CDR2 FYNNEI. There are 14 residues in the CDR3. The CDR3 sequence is CASSEQGPNYGYTF. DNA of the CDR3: TGTGCCAGCAGTGAACAGGGACCCAACTATGGCTACACCTTC.

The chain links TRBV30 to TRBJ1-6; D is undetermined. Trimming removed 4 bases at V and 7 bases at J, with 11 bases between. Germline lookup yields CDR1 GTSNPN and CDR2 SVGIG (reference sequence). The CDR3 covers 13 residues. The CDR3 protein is CAWKGFRNSPLHF. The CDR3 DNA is TGTGCCTGGAAGGGTTTCAGAAATTCACCCCTCCACTTT.

CDR3 loop: CASSPIGQRGYNEQFF. The CDR3 coding sequence is TGTGCCAGCAGCCCTATAGGACAGCGGGGGTACAATGAGCAGTTCTTC. The chain links TRBV7-2 to TRBJ2-1; TRBD2 matches 8 bases. CDR3 length: 16 amino acids. CDR1 is SGHTA, CDR2 FQGNSA, per germline. Losses at the gene ends were 5 bases for V and 4 bases for J; bases not matched to a gene: 10. The complete variable domain, with remaining parts taken from reference TRBV7-2 and TRBJ2-1, reads GAGVSQSPSNKVTEKGKDVELRCDPISGHTALYWYRQSLGQGLEFLIYFQGNSAPDKSGLPSDRFSAERTGGSVSTLTIQRTQQEDSAVYLCASSPIGQRGYNEQFFGPGTRLTVL.

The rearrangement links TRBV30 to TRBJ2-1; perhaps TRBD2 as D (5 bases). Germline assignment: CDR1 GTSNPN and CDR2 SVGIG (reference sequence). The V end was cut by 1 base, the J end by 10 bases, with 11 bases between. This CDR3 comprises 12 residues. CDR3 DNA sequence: TGTGCCTGGAGTGAACCTAGGAGGGAGCAGTTCTTC. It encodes CAWSEPRREQFF. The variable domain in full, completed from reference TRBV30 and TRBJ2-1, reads SQTIHQWPATLVQPVGSPLSLECTVEGTSNPNLYWYRQAAGRGLQLLFYSVGIGQISSEVPQNLSASRPQDRQFILSSKKLLLSDSGFYLCAWSEPRREQFFGPGTRLTVL.

CDR3 protein: CASSQDWTGVTSSGNTIYF. CDR3 in DNA: TGCGCCAGCAGCCAAGACTGGACAGGGGTCACTAGCTCTGGAAACACCATATATTTT. The rearrangement links TRBV4-3 to TRBJ1-3; the match to TRBD1 covers 9 bases. The V segment lost 0 bases and the J segment 0 bases; nucleotides outside the gene matches: 9. The CDR3 consists of 19 residues. Germline CDR1 is LGHNA and CDR2 is YSLEER.